This TCR beta chain was sequenced during a study of cytomegalovirus exposure and HLA in healthy donors. Regarding the study as a whole: Under in vitro conditions, a few CMV-associated chains were confirmed as specific for CMV antigens.

Both 60 Vbeta primers and 13 Jbeta primers went into the PCR. Using immunoSEQ multiplex PCR, the repertoire was profiled, and TCRdb retains in-frame clones only, with some absent. This sample has a few hundred thousand clones, with roughly 80% found just once. As regards this clone: The antigen is not known.

Trimming took off 1 base at V and 5 bases at J, with 8 bases between the two ends. Germline V CDR1 and CDR2: LGHNA, YNFKEQ. This CDR3 is 13 amino acids long. The V gene is TRBV4-2, the J gene TRBJ1-1, with D unresolved. This receptor was taken from a girl aged 2-10 years in good health and CMV-seronegative. The sample taken for sequencing was PBMCs. As DNA, the CDR3 is TGTGCCAGCAGCCAAGTAGCCGTTACTGAAGCTTTCTTT. Its translation is CASSQVAVTEAFF.